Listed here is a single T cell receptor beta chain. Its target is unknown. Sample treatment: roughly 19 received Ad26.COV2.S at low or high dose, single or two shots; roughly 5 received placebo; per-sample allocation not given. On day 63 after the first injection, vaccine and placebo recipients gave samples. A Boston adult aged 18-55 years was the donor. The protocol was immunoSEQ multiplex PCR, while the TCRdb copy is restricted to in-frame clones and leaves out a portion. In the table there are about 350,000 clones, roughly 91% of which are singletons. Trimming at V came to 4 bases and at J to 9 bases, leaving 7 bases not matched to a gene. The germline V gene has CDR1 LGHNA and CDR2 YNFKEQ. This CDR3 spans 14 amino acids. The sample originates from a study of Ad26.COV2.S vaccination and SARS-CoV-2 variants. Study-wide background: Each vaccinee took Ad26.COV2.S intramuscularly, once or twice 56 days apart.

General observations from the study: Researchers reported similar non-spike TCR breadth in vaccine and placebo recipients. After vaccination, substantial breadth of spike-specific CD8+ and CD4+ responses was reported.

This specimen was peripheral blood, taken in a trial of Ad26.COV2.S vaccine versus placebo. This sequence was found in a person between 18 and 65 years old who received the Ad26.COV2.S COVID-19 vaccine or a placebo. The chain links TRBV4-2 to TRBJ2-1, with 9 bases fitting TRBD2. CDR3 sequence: CASSPGTSFLEQFF. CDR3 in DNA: TGTGCCAGCAGCCCCGGGACTAGCTTCCTTGAGCAGTTCTTC.